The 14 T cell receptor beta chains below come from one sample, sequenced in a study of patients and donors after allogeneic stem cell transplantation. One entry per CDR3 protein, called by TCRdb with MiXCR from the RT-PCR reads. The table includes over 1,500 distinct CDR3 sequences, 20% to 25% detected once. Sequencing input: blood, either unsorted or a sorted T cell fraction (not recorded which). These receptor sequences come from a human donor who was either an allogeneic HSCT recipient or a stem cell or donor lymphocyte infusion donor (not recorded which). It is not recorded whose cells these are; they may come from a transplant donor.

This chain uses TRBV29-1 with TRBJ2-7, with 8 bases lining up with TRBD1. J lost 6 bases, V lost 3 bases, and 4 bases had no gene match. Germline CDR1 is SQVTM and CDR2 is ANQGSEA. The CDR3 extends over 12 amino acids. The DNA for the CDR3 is TGCAGCGTTGATGGGCAGGGGGCCGAGCAGTACTTC. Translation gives CSVDGQGAEQYF.

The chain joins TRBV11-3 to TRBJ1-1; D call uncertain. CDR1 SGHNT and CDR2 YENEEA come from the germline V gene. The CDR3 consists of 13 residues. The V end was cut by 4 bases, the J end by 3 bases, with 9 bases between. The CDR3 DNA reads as TGTGCCAGCAGCTCGCGGATGTACACTGAAGCTTTCTTT. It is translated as CASSSRMYTEAFF. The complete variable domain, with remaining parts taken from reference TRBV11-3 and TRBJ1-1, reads EAGVVQSPRYKIIEKKQPVAFWCNPISGHNTLYWYLQNLGQGPELLIRYENEEAVDDSQLPKDRFSAERLKGVDSTLKIQPAELGDSAVYLCASSSRMYTEAFFGQGTRLTVV.

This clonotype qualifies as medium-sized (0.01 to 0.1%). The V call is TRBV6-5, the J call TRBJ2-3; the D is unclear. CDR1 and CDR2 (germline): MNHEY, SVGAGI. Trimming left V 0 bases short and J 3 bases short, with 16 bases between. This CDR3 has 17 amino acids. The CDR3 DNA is TGTGCCAGCAGTTACTCCCTGACCCGTTCATTGACAGATACGCAGTATTTT. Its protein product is CASSYSLTRSLTDTQYF.

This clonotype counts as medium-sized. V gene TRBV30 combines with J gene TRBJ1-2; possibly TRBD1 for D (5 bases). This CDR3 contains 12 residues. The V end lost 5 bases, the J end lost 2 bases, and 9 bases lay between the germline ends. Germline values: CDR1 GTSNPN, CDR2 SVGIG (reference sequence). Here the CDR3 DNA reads TGTGCCTGGGGGGACGAGAACTATGGCTACACCTTC. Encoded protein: CAWGDENYGYTF. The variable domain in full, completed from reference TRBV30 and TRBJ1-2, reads SQTIHQWPATLVQPVGSPLSLECTVEGTSNPNLYWYRQAAGRGLQLLFYSVGIGQISSEVPQNLSASRPQDRQFILSSKKLLLSDSGFYLCAWGDENYGYTFGSGTRLTVV.

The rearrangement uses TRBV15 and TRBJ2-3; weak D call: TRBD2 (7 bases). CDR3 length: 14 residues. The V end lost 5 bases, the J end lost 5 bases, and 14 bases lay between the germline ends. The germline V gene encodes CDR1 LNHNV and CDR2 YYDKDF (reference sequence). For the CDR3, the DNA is TGTGCCACCAGCGGCGGGGGCGATGAAGATACGCAGTATTTT. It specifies CATSGGGDEDTQYF.

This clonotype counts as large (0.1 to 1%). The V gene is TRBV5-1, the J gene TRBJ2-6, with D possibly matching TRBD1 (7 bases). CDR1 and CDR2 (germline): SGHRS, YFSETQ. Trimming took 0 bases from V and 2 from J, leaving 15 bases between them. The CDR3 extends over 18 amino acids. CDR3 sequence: CASSLDAGGSPGANVLTF. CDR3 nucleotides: TGCGCCAGCAGCTTGGACGCAGGGGGGAGCCCTGGGGCCAACGTCCTGACTTTC.

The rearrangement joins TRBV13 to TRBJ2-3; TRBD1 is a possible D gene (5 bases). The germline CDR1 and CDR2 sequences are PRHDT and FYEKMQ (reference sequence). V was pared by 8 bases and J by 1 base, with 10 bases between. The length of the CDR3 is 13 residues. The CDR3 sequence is CASGRAGTDTQYF. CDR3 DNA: TGTGCCAGCGGCAGGGCTGGCACAGATACGCAGTATTTT.

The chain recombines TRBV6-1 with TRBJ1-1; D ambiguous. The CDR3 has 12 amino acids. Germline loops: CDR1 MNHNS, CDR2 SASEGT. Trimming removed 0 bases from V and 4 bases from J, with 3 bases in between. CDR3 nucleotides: TGTGCCAGCAGTGAAGCGCCCACTGAAGCTTTCTTT. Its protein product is CASSEAPTEAFF.

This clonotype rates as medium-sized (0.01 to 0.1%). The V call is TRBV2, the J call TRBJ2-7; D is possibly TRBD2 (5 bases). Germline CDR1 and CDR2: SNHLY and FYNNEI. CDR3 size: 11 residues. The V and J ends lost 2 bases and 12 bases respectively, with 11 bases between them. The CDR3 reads CASSELALWYF. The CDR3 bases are TGTGCCAGCAGTGAACTAGCCTTGTGGTACTTC.

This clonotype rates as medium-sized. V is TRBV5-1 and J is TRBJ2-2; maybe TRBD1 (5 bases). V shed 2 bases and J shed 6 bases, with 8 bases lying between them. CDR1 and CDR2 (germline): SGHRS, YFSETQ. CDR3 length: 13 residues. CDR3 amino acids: CASSLEGAGELFF. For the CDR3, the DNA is TGCGCCAGCAGCTTAGAAGGGGCCGGGGAGCTGTTTTTT.

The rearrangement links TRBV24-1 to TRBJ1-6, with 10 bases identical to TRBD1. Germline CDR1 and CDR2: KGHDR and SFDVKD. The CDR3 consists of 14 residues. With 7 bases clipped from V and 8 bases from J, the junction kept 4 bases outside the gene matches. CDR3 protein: CATSAGTGDSPLHF. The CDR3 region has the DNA TGTGCCACCAGCGCCGGGACAGGGGATTCACCCCTCCACTTT.

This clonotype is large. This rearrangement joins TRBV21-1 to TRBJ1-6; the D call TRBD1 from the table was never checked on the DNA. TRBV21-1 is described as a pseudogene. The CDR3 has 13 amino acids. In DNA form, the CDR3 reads TGTGCCAGGACGGACAGGAGGAATTCACCCCTCCACTTT. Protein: CARTDRRNSPLHF.

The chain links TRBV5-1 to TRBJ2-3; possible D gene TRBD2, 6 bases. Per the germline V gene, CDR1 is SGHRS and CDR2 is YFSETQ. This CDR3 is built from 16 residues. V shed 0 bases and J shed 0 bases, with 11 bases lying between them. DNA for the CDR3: TGCGCCAGCAGCTTGGCCCAGGGACTTAGCACAGATACGCAGTATTTT. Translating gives CASSLAQGLSTDTQYF. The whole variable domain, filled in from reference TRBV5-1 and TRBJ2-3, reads KAGVTQTPRYLIKTRGQQVTLSCSPISGHRSVSWYQQTPGQGLQFLFEYFSETQRNKGNFPGRFSGRQFSNSRSEMNVSTLELGDSALYLCASSLAQGLSTDTQYFGPGTRLTVL.

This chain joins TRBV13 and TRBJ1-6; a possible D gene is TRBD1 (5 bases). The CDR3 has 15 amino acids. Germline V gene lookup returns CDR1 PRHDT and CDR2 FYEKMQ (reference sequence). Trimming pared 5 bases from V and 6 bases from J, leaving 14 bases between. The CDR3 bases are TGTGCCAGCAGCGGGGGACTCGACCGTAATTCACCCCTCCACTTT. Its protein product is CASSGGLDRNSPLHF.